The source of this T cell receptor beta chain is a study of T cell responses to AZD1222 COVID-19 vaccine. Notes on the study in general: After two AZD1222 doses, spike-specific TCR breadth and depth rose versus day 0. Among AZD1222 vaccinees, only 5 to 7 were seropositive at baseline. There were repertoire samples only from the period after the peak T cell response.

A remark on this clone: Antigen unknown.

Some clones are missing from TCRdb's copy, which holds only in-frame ones; the method was immunoSEQ multiplex PCR. Of some 140,000 clones listed, 80% to 90% were seen once; the top ten hold 5.5% to 6.5%. This TCR was sampled from an adult in good health. Sequenced material: peripheral blood, taken on day 0 of AZD1222 vaccination.

CDR3 DNA sequence: TGTGCCTGGAGTGTACAGTCACGGGGCTACACCTTC. This sequence encodes CAWSVQSRGYTF. The rearrangement joins TRBV30 to TRBJ1-2; no firm D call. The germline V gene has CDR1 GTSNPN and CDR2 SVGIG (reference sequence). The V end was cut by 0 bases, the J end by 8 bases, with 10 bases between. The CDR3 has 12 residues.